The 27 T cell receptor beta chains reported below all come from one sample, sequenced in a study of blood T cell repertoires in COVID-19. Produced via immunoSEQ multiplex PCR; TCRdb's table is partial and in-frame only. The table includes about 80,000 clones, less than 85% detected once. The source material was peripheral blood. These receptors originate from a man in his 70s with active or convalescent COVID-19.

This clone appeared many times. This chain links TRBV9 with TRBJ1-5, with D possibly matching TRBD1 (6 bases). The germline V gene encodes CDR1 SGDLS and CDR2 YYNGEE. Trimming removed 2 bases at V and 6 bases at J, with 21 bases between. The CDR3 totals 17 residues. CDR3 nucleotide sequence: TGTGCCAGCAGCGTGGGGCCGGAGGCGGCAGGGGTTCAGCCCCAGCATTTT. As protein: CASSVGPEAAGVQPQHF.

This clone came up once. The CDR3 loop is CASSPSGQFSGNTIYF. The CDR3 DNA reads as TGTGCCAGTAGTCCCTCGGGACAGTTCTCTGGAAACACCATATATTTT. The chain couples TRBV19 to TRBJ1-3, with 7 positions matching TRBD1. Germline values: CDR1 LNHDA, CDR2 SQIVND (reference sequence). The junction had 7 bases not matched to a gene; V was cut back by 5 bases and J by 0 bases. This CDR3 comprises 16 residues.

The J gene is TRBJ2-3, the V gene TRBV2; 13 bases map to TRBD2. CDR1 SNHLY and CDR2 FYNNEI come from the germline V gene. CDR3 size: 16 residues. Trimming took 8 bases from V and 4 from J; bases not matched to a gene: 9. As DNA, the CDR3 is TGTGCCAGCCCTAGGACTAGCGGGGGTTTTGCAGATACGCAGTATTTT. Its protein is CASPRTSGGFADTQYF.

V gene TRBV19 combines with J gene TRBJ1-1, with a tentative D call TRBD1 (6 bases). With 6 bases removed from V and 3 bases from J, the gap between germline ends came to 8 bases. CDR1 and CDR2 (germline): LNHDA, SQIVND (reference sequence). The CDR3 runs to 12 residues. CDR3 loop: CASSQGYTEAFF. CDR3 in DNA: TGTGCCAGTAGCCAGGGGTACACTGAAGCTTTCTTT.

The J gene is TRBJ2-3, the V gene TRBV24-1; a possible D gene is TRBD1 (5 bases). Germline CDR1 KGHDR, CDR2 SFDVKD. The CDR3 is 15 amino acids. V was clipped by 1 base and J by 6 bases, with 13 bases between them. CDR3 coding DNA: TGTGCCACCAGTGATTTCGGGCAGGGAAGGGATACGCAGTATTTT. Translated: CATSDFGQGRDTQYF.

This rearrangement joins TRBV3-1 (or the pseudogene TRBV3-2) to TRBJ2-7, with TRBD1 as a possible D gene (6 bases). The germline V gene encodes CDR1 LGHDT and CDR2 YNNKEL (reference sequence). This CDR3 is 15 amino acids long. V was clipped by 1 base and J by 5 bases, with 15 bases between them. CDR3 amino acids: CASSQVRTVWNEQYF. The CDR3 DNA sequence: TGTGCCAGCAGCCAAGTGAGGACAGTGTGGAACGAGCAGTACTTC.

The J gene is TRBJ1-4, the V gene TRBV19; D not resolved. Looked up from germline, CDR1 is LNHDA and CDR2 is SQIVND (reference sequence). V dropped 2 bases and J dropped 2 bases, with 12 bases sitting between them. This CDR3 is built from 16 residues. The CDR3 DNA reads TGTGCCAGTAGTATATCGGCAGGTCCGACTAATGAAAAACTGTTTTTT. It yields the protein CASSISAGPTNEKLFF. The full variable domain, with the rest looked up from reference TRBV19 and TRBJ1-4, is DGGITQSPKYLFRKEGQNVTLSCEQNLNHDAMYWYRQDPGQGLRLIYYSQIVNDFQKGDIAEGYSVSREKKESFPLTVTSAQKNPTAFYLCASSISAGPTNEKLFFGSGTQLSVL.

The V and J genes are TRBV13 and TRBJ2-4; 12 bases map to TRBD2. V lost 5 bases and J lost 1; bases outside the gene matches: 3. The germline gives CDR1 PRHDT, CDR2 FYEKMQ (reference sequence). The CDR3 spans 16 residues. The CDR3 DNA reads TGTGCCAGCAGCCGGGGACTAGCGGGCGCCAAAAACATTCAGTACTTC. This translates into CASSRGLAGAKNIQYF.

The rearrangement joins TRBV5-1 to TRBJ2-7; D is perhaps TRBD1 (7 bases). Germline V CDR1 and CDR2: SGHRS, YFSETQ. Trimming pared 5 bases from V and 0 bases from J, leaving 18 bases between. This CDR3 spans 16 amino acids. CDR3: CASRSGVGQSSYEQYF. CDR3 in DNA: TGCGCCAGCAGATCGGGGGTGGGACAGTCCTCCTACGAGCAGTACTTC.

The rearrangement links TRBV19 to TRBJ1-4; TRBD1 matches at 7 bases. V lost 3 bases and J lost 0; bases outside the gene matches: 4. CDR1 is LNHDA and CDR2 is SQIVND in the germline V gene (reference sequence). This CDR3 has 16 amino acids. CDR3 bases: TGTGCCAGTAGTATTCGGCAGGGGGCAACTAATGAAAAACTGTTTTTT. This encodes CASSIRQGATNEKLFF.

This sequence joins TRBV5-4 and TRBJ1-1; possibly TRBD1 for D (5 bases). Per germline, CDR1 SGHNT and CDR2 YYREEE (reference sequence). The CDR3 is 11 residues long. The V end was cut by 4 bases, the J end by 10 bases, with 11 bases between. CDR3 sequence (DNA): TGTGCCAGCAGCGTCAGGGAAGTAGCTTTCTTT. Residues: CASSVREVAFF.

Only one count was recorded for this clone. This chain uses TRBV11-2 with TRBJ1-1; 8 nucleotides align to TRBD1. V lost 2 bases to trimming and J lost 11 bases; unmatched junction nucleotides: 10. Germline CDR1 is SGHAT and CDR2 is FQNNGV. The CDR3 sequence is 14 residues long. CDR3 bases: TGTGCCAGCAGCTTACGGGACAGGCAAGCAGATGCTTTCTTT. Protein product: CASSLRDRQADAFF.

The CDR3, as DNA: TGTGCCAGCAGCCAAACCTCACTAACTGTTGGGAACACCATATATTTT. This translates into CASSQTSLTVGNTIYF. The V gene is TRBV4-2, the J gene TRBJ1-3; D unresolved. This CDR3 is 16 amino acids long. Trimming cost V 2 bases and J 7 bases, with 18 bases left between them. The germline gives CDR1 LGHNA, CDR2 YNFKEQ.

The chain has TRBV21-1 and TRBJ2-7; TRBD1, the table's D call, lacks a check against the DNA. TRBV21-1 is tagged as a pseudogene. The CDR3 is 14 amino acids. CDR3 DNA: TGTGCCAGGGAGACAGGGTTCCTCTCCTACGAGCAGTACTTC. Protein: CARETGFLSYEQYF.

This clone was observed a few times. This rearrangement joins TRBV18 to TRBJ1-5; 9 bases line up with TRBD1. The V segment lost 0 bases and the J segment 4 bases; nucleotides outside the gene matches: 4. Germline-derived CDR1 and CDR2 are KGHSH and LQKENI. The CDR3 has 16 residues. This CDR3 reads CASSPPLTGGNQPQHF. Here the CDR3 DNA reads TGTGCCAGCTCACCACCTTTGACAGGGGGTAATCAGCCCCAGCATTTT. The full variable domain, completed using reference TRBV18 and TRBJ1-5, is NAGVMQNPRHLVRRRGQEARLRCSPMKGHSHVYWYRQLPEEGLKFMVYLQKENIIDESGMPKERFSAEFPKEGPSILRIQQVVRGDSAAYFCASSPPLTGGNQPQHFGDGTRLSIL.

The J gene is TRBJ1-6, the V gene TRBV30, with D uncertain. CDR1 GTSNPN and CDR2 SVGIG come from the germline V gene (reference sequence). The CDR3 contains 13 residues. Trimming cost V 4 bases and J 7 bases, with 11 bases left between them. The CDR3 DNA is TGTGCCTGGATGGCGGGAGGGAATTCACCCCTCCACTTT. Its protein product is CAWMAGGNSPLHF.

This chain uses TRBV6-5 with TRBJ2-3; 7 nucleotides align to TRBD1. CDR1 and CDR2 (germline): MNHEY, SVGAGI. V was pared by 7 bases and J by 3 bases, with 4 bases of the junction left unmatched. This CDR3 has 13 residues. The CDR3 protein is CASTHRGTDTQYF. The CDR3 nucleotides read TGTGCCAGCACTCACAGGGGAACAGATACGCAGTATTTT.

V is TRBV19 and J is TRBJ2-1; 9 bases align to TRBD1. V was pared by 3 bases and J by 7 bases, with 10 bases of the junction left unmatched. The CDR3 is made up of 16 amino acids. Germline CDR1 reads LNHDA; CDR2 reads SQIVND (reference sequence). In nucleotides, the CDR3 is TGTGCCAGTAGTATGGACAGGGGATACGTGGTGAATGAGCAGTTCTTC. It yields the protein CASSMDRGYVVNEQFF. The variable domain in full, completed from reference TRBV19 and TRBJ2-1, reads DGGITQSPKYLFRKEGQNVTLSCEQNLNHDAMYWYRQDPGQGLRLIYYSQIVNDFQKGDIAEGYSVSREKKESFPLTVTSAQKNPTAFYLCASSMDRGYVVNEQFFGPGTRLTVL.

The J gene is TRBJ1-2, the V gene TRBV6-1, with a tentative D call TRBD1 (6 bases). V gave up 1 base and J gave up 4 bases, with 16 bases separating them. This CDR3 is 16 amino acids long. The germline V gene has CDR1 MNHNS and CDR2 SASEGT. CDR3 protein: CASSEVVGRGIYGYTF. CDR3 nucleotide sequence: TGTGCCAGCAGTGAAGTGGTAGGCAGGGGCATCTATGGCTACACCTTC.

V usage is TRBV11-3 and J usage is TRBJ1-3; D not resolved. The CDR3 contains 17 residues. V gave up 7 bases and J gave up 0 bases, with 19 bases separating them. The V gene's germline CDR1 is SGHNT and CDR2 YENEEA. The CDR3: CASIRPGPLLSGNTIYF. The CDR3 coding sequence is TGTGCCAGCATCCGACCGGGTCCCCTTCTCTCTGGAAACACCATATATTTT.

The chain couples TRBV29-1 to TRBJ2-5; no clear D. Germline lookup yields CDR1 SQVTM and CDR2 ANQGSEA. This CDR3 has 11 amino acids. V gave up 5 bases and J gave up 5 bases, with 9 bases separating them. CDR3 sequence reads: CSVTTLETQYF. The CDR3 region has the DNA TGCAGCGTTACGACTTTGGAGACCCAGTACTTC. Full variable domain (outside the CDR3, taken from reference TRBV29-1 and TRBJ2-5): SAVISQKPSRDICQRGTSLTIQCQVDSQVTMMFWYRQQPGQSLTLIATANQGSEATYESGFVIDKFPISRPNLTFSTLTVSNMSPEDSSIYLCSVTTLETQYFGPGTRLLVL.

The chain is built from TRBV24-1 and TRBJ2-7, with 8 bases aligning to TRBD1. The V gene end was trimmed by 3 bases and the J gene end by 2 bases; junction bases not matched to a gene: 11. In germline, CDR1 is KGHDR, CDR2 SFDVKD. This CDR3 comprises 17 residues. The CDR3 loop reads CATSDKHRDRNTYEQYF. The CDR3 DNA reads as TGTGCCACCAGTGATAAACACCGGGACAGGAATACCTACGAGCAGTACTTC.

This clone was detected only once. The chain carries TRBV2 and TRBJ2-5; D might be TRBD1 (5 bases). CDR1 is SNHLY and CDR2 is FYNNEI in the germline V gene. V lost 4 bases and J 5 bases, leaving 14 bases between the germline ends. The CDR3 totals 14 residues. CDR3 loop: CASSVDTGRETQYF. CDR3 DNA sequence: TGTGCCAGCAGTGTTGACACAGGAAGGGAGACCCAGTACTTC.

The chain is built from TRBV6-1 and TRBJ1-5; TRBD1 might be the D (5 bases). Trimming shortened V by 4 bases and J by 1 base, and 14 bases separated the two germline ends. Germline V gives CDR1 MNHNS, CDR2 SASEGT. CDR3 length: 16 residues. CDR3 region: CASSVGGGGSNQPQHF. The CDR3 DNA reads TGTGCCAGCAGTGTGGGGGGGGGAGGGAGCAATCAGCCCCAGCATTTT.

This chain links TRBV4-2 with TRBJ2-3; D might be TRBD1 (6 bases). V gave up 3 bases and J gave up 0 bases, with 13 bases separating them. This CDR3 spans 16 amino acids. Germline lookup yields CDR1 LGHNA and CDR2 YNFKEQ. CDR3 bases: TGTGCCAGCAGCCAGGTGGGGGCTAGTAGCACAGATACGCAGTATTTT. This encodes CASSQVGASSTDTQYF.

J is TRBJ2-2 and V is TRBV7-8, with TRBD2 as a possible D gene (6 bases). CDR3 length: 14 amino acids. Germline V CDR1 and CDR2: SGHVS, FQNEAQ. The V end was cut by 10 bases, the J end by 4 bases, with 16 bases between. CDR3 DNA sequence: TGTGCCACTCCGTCGGGGGTCCCCACCGGGGAGCTGTTTTTT. This sequence encodes CATPSGVPTGELFF.

V is TRBV28 and J is TRBJ1-4; TRBD1 matches at 9 bases. This CDR3 contains 15 residues. Trimming at V came to 4 bases and at J to 8 bases, leaving 8 bases not matched to a gene. CDR1 and CDR2 (germline): MDHEN, SYDVKM. The CDR3 here is CASSSPTGGDEKLFF. CDR3 nucleotide sequence: TGTGCCAGCAGTTCACCGACAGGGGGTGACGAAAAACTGTTTTTT.